This T cell receptor (beta chain) was documented in a study of blood T cell repertoires in COVID-19. Trimming took 2 bases from V and 0 from J, leaving 10 bases between them. Germline lookup yields CDR1 LGHDT and CDR2 YNNKEL (reference sequence). The CDR3 extends over 15 amino acids. Profiling relied on immunoSEQ multiplex PCR, and the TCRdb table lists in-frame clones only, not all of them. The table has about 140,000 clones, around nine tenths seen once. This chain links TRBV3-1 (or the pseudogene TRBV3-2) with TRBJ1-2; TRBD1 is a possible D gene (6 bases). Material for sequencing was peripheral blood. The source is a woman aged 55-69 years with acute or convalescent COVID-19. The CDR3 loop is CASSQQWTANYGYTF. The CDR3 DNA reads as TGTGCCAGCAGCCAACAATGGACAGCTAACTATGGCTACACCTTC.